These T cell receptor beta chains were read from a single sample in a study of T cell repertoires in cytomegalovirus infection. TCRdb processed the reads anew with MiXCR; each CDR3 protein has one entry. The sample carries approximately 390,000 distinct CDR3 sequences, about 35% recorded once. Their target antigens are unknown. This specimen consisted of cultured PBMCs, obtained from culture after CMV antigen stimulation. These receptors all stem from a human donor in good health (CMV status not recorded). Some clones in this sample may be carry-over from other donors' samples. Each CDR3 is given with its conserved first and last residue.

v_call	j_call	cdr3_aa
TRBV6-5	TRBJ2-1	CASKGVKGGNEQFF
TRBV7-6	TRBJ2-3	CASSWAEQGGKGRTDTQYF
TRBV27	TRBJ2-7	CASSLSIPGPYEQYF
TRBV7-2	TRBJ2-1	CASSPFRDKGGHEQFF
TRBV7-3	TRBJ2-7	CASSLTYRDDEQYF
TRBV28	TRBJ1-2	CASSTGTGTAYDGYTF
TRBV6-6	TRBJ1-1	CASKAWATNTEAFF
TRBV29-1	TRBJ2-7	CSVGGQGSQKQYF
TRBV7-6	TRBJ2-3	CASSLGEWGADRTDTQYF
TRBV6-6	TRBJ2-1	CASSPGQRREQFF
TRBV29-1	TRBJ1-1	CSVEKPVGRIDEAFF
TRBV5-6	TRBJ1-1	CASSLTGGKDTEAFF
TRBV10-3	TRBJ2-1	CAISEAGSSYNEQFF
TRBV7-2	TRBJ2-1	CASSPLPGLGDEQFF
TRBV11-2	TRBJ1-1	CASSHTWLTEAFF
TRBV11-2	TRBJ2-4	CASSLGASGIQYF
TRBV28	TRBJ2-7	CASIARDRAYEQYF
TRBV7-9	TRBJ2-7	CASRITGTYEQYF
TRBV7-3	TRBJ2-1	CASSKSEGIWDEQFF
TRBV11-1	TRBJ2-2	CASSLDRGTGELFF
TRBV4-2	TRBJ2-7	CASSQETSGSWPPDGEQYF
TRBV5-4	TRBJ2-1	CASRTLAGVRNEQFF
TRBV4-1	TRBJ1-5	CASSQDPGVAPYQPQHF
TRBV19	TRBJ2-5	CASSRSGMGETQYF
TRBV6-2/TRBV6-3	TRBJ2-2	CASLGQGKGPGELFF
TRBV18	TRBJ1-2	CASSPPSDGNYGYTF
TRBV6-8	TRBJ2-1	CAAGRFEVPYNEQFF
TRBV12-3/TRBV12-4	TRBJ1-1	CASSSRIPGTEAFF
TRBV29-1	TRBJ2-7	CSVEGQGAYEQYF
TRBV4-1	TRBJ1-5	CASSQDRQGNNQPQHF
TRBV7-8	TRBJ2-6	CASSLAFYSGANVLTF
TRBV25-1	TRBJ2-3	CASSEDRGRADTQYF
TRBV12-3/TRBV12-4	TRBJ2-1	CASRNQGGQRYNEQFF
TRBV7-6	TRBJ2-3	CASTLGGPSYTDTQYF
TRBV29-1	TRBJ2-7	CSAVLAGGRGYEQYF
TRBV11-3	TRBJ1-6	CARSPDSNSPLHF
TRBV18	TRBJ1-4	CASSPPRAGGGKLFF
TRBV27	TRBJ1-1	CASRDESSLGTEAFF